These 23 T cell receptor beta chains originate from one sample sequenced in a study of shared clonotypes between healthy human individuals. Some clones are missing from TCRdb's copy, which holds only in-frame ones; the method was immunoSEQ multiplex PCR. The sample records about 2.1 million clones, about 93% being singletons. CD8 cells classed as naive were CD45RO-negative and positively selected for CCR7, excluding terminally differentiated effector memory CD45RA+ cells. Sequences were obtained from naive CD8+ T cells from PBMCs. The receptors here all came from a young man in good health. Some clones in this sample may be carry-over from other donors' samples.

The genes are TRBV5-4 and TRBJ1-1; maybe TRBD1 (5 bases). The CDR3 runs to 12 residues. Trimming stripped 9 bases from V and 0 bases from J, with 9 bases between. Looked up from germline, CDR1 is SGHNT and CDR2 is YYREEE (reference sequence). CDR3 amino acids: CAIGAMNTEAFF. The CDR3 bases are TGTGCCATAGGGGCGATGAACACTGAAGCTTTCTTT.

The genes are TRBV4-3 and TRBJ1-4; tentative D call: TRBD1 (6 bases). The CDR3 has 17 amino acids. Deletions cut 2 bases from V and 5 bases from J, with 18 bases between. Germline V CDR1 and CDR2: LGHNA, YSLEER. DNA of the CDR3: TGCGCCAGCAGCCAAAGTCGGGGACACCGTCTGAATGAAAAACTGTTTTTT. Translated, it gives CASSQSRGHRLNEKLFF.

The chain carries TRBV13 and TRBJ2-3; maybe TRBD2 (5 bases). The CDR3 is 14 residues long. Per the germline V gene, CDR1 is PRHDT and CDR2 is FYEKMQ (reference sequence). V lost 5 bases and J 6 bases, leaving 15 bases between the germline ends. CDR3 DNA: TGTGCCAGCAGCCCCGGGGTCAAACCCGATACGCAGTATTTT. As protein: CASSPGVKPDTQYF.

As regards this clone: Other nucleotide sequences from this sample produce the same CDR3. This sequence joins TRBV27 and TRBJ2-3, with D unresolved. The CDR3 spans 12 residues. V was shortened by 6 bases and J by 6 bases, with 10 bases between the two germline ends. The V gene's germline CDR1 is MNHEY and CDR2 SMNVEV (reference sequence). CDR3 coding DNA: TGTGCCAGCAGCCCCCTTGGGGATACGCAGTATTTT. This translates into CASSPLGDTQYF.

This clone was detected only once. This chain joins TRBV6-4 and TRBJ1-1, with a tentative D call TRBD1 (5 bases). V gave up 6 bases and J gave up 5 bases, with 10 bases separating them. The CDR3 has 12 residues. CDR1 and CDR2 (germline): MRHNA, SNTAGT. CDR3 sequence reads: CASRDTGTEAFF. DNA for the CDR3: TGTGCCAGCAGAGATACAGGTACTGAAGCTTTCTTT.

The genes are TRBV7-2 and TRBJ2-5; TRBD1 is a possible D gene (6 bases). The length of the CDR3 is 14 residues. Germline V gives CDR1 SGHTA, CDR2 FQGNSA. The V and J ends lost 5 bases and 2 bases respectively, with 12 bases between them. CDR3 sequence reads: CASSRRTAQETQYF. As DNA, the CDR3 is TGTGCCAGCAGCAGACGGACAGCACAAGAGACCCAGTACTTC.

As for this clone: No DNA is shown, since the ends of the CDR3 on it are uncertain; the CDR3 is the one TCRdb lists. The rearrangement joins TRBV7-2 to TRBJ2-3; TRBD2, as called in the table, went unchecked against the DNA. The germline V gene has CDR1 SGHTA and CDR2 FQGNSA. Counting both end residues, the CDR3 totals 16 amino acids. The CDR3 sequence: CASSLRENFGPDTQYF.

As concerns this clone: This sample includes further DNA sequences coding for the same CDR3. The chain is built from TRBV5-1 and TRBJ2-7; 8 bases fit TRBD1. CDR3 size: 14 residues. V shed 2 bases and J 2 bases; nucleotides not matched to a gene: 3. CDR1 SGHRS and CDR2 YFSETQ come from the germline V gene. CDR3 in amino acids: CASSFGTGAYEQYF. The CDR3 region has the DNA TGCGCCAGCAGCTTCGGGACAGGCGCCTACGAGCAGTACTTC.

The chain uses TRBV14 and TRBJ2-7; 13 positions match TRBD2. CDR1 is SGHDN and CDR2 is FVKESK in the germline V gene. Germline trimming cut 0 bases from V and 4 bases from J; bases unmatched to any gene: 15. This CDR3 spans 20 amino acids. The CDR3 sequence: CASSQEWWDTGTSGDYEQYF. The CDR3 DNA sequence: TGTGCCAGCAGCCAAGAATGGTGGGACACCGGGACTAGCGGGGATTACGAGCAGTACTTC.

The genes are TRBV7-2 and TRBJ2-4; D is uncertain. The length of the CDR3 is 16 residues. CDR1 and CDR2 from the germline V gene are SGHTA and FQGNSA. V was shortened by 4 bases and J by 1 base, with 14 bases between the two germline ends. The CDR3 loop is CASSSGGSRAKNIQYF. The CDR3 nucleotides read TGTGCCAGCAGCTCTGGTGGCAGTCGGGCCAAAAACATTCAGTACTTC. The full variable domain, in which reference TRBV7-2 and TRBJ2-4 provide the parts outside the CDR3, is GAGVSQSPSNKVTEKGKDVELRCDPISGHTALYWYRQSLGQGLEFLIYFQGNSAPDKSGLPSDRFSAERTGGSVSTLTIQRTQQEDSAVYLCASSSGGSRAKNIQYFGAGTRLSVL.

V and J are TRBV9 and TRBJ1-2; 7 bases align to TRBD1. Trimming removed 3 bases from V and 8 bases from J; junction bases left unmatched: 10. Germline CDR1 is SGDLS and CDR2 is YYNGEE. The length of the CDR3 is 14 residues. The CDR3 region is CASSGQQGLSGYTF. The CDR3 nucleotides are TGTGCCAGCAGCGGCCAACAGGGGTTGTCAGGCTACACCTTC. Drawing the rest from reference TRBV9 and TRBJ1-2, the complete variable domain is DSGVTQTPKHLITATGQRVTLRCSPRSGDLSVYWYQQSLDQGLQFLIQYYNGEERAKGNILERFSAQQFPDLHSELNLSSLELGDSALYFCASSGQQGLSGYTFGSGTRLTVV.

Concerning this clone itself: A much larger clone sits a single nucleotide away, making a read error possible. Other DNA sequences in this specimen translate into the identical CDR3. The CDR3 protein is CASSLRGNQPQHF. The DNA for the CDR3 is TGTGCCAGCAGTTTAAGGGGCAATCAGCCCCAGCATTTT. The genes are TRBV27 and TRBJ1-5; no definite D call. Trimming left V 2 bases short and J 2 bases short, with 4 bases between. CDR3 length: 13 residues. Looked up from germline, CDR1 is MNHEY and CDR2 is SMNVEV (reference sequence).

CDR3 sequence reads: CASSPRLSGPTDTQYF. The DNA for the CDR3 is TGTGCCAGCAGTCCCCGACTGAGCGGCCCCACAGATACGCAGTATTTT. The chain combines TRBV27 with TRBJ2-3, with D possibly TRBD2 on 5 matching bases. The CDR3 has 16 residues. The germline V and J ends were trimmed by 5 bases and 2 bases, with 17 bases remaining between them. Germline CDR1 MNHEY, CDR2 SMNVEV (reference sequence).

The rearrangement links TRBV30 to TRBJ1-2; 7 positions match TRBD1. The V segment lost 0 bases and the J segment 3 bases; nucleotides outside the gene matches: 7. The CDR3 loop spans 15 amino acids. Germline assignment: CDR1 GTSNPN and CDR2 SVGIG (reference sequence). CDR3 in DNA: TGTGCCTGGAGTGTACAGGGGAGAGGGTACTATGGCTACACCTTC. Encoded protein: CAWSVQGRGYYGYTF.

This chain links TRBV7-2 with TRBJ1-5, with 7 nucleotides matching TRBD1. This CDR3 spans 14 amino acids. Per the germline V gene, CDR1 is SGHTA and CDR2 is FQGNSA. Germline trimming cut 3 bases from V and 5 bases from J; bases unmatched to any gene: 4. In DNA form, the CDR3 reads TGTGCCAGCAGCTTCATACAGGGGTATCAGCCCCAGCATTTT. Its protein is CASSFIQGYQPQHF. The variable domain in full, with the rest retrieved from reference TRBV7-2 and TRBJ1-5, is GAGVSQSPSNKVTEKGKDVELRCDPISGHTALYWYRQSLGQGLEFLIYFQGNSAPDKSGLPSDRFSAERTGGSVSTLTIQRTQQEDSAVYLCASSFIQGYQPQHFGDGTRLSIL.

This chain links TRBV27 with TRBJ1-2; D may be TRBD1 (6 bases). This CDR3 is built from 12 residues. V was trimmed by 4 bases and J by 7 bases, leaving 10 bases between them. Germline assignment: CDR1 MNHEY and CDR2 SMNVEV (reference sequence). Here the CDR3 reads CASSYSGAGYTF. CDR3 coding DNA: TGTGCCAGCAGTTATTCGGGGGCTGGCTACACCTTC.

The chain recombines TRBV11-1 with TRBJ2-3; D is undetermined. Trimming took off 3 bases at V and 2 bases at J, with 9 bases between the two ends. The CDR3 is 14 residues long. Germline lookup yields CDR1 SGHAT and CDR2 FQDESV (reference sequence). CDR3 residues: CASSFRGYTDTQYF. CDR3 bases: TGTGCCAGCAGCTTTCGCGGTTACACAGATACGCAGTATTTT.

The CDR3 nucleotides are TGTGCCAGTAGTTCCAACGGAGGCCCCTATGGCTACACCTTC. This sequence encodes CASSSNGGPYGYTF. J is TRBJ1-2 and V is TRBV19, with D unclear. Trimming removed 5 bases from V and 4 bases from J, with 14 bases in between. The germline gives CDR1 LNHDA, CDR2 SQIVND (reference sequence). The CDR3 has 14 residues.

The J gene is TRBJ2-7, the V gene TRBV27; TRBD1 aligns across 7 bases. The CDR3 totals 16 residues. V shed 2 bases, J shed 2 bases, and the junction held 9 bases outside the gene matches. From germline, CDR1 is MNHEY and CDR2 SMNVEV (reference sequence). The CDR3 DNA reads TGTGCCAGCAGTTTACTATTGGCAGGGGGAGCCTACGAGCAGTACTTC. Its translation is CASSLLLAGGAYEQYF.

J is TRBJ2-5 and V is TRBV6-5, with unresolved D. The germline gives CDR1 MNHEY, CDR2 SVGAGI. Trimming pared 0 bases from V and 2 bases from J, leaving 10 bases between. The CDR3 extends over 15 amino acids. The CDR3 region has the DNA TGTGCCAGCAGTTACTCTGGGGTAGGACAAGAGACCCAGTACTTC. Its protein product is CASSYSGVGQETQYF.

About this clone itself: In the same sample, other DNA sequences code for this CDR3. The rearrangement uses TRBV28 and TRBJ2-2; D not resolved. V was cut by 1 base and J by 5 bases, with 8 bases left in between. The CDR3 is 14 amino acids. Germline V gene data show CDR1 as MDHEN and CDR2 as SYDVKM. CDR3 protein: CASSLLGGTGELFF. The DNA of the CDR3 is TGTGCCAGCAGTTTATTAGGTGGGACCGGGGAGCTGTTTTTT.

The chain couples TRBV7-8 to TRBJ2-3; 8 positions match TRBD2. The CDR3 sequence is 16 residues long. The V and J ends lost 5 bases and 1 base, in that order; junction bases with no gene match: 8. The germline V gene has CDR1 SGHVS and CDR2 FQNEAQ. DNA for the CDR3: TGTGCCAGCAGCCACGGGAGGGCCTCTGGCACAGATACGCAGTATTTT. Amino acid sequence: CASSHGRASGTDTQYF.

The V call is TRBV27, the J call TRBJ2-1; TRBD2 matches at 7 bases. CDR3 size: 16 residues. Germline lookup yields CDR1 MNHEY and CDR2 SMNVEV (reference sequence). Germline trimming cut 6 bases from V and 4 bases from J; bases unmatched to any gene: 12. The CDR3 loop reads CASRLYSGPSYNEQFF. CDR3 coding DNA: TGTGCCAGCAGACTCTATAGCGGGCCTAGTTACAATGAGCAGTTCTTC.